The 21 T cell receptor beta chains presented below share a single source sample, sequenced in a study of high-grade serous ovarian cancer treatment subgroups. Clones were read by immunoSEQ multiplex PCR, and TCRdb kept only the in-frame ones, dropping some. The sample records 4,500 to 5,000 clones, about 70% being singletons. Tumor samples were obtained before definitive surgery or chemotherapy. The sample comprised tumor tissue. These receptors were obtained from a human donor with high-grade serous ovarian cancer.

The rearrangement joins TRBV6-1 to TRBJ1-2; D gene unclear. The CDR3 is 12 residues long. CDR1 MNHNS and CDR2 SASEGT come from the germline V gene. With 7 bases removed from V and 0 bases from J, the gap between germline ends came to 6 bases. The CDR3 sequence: CASNNPNYGYTF. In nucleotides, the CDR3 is TGTGCCAGCAACAACCCTAACTATGGCTACACCTTC.

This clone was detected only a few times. This CDR3 is CASSRTGEQANSPLHF. The CDR3, as DNA: TGTGCCAGCAGCAGAACCGGGGAACAGGCTAATTCACCCCTCCACTTT. The rearrangement links TRBV5-6 to TRBJ1-6; D may be TRBD1 (5 bases). Per the germline V gene, CDR1 is SGHDT and CDR2 is YYEEEE. V was clipped by 4 bases and J by 6 bases, with 17 bases between them. The CDR3 loop spans 16 amino acids.

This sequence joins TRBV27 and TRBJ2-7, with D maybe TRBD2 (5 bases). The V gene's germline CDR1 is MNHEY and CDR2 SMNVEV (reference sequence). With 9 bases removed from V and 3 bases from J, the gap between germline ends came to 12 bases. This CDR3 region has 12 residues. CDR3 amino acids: CASRGIGYEQYF. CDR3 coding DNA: TGTGCCAGTCGGGGAATCGGCTACGAGCAGTACTTC.

Here the CDR3 reads CASSLVQGYTEAFF. The CDR3 DNA sequence: TGTGCCAGCAGCTTAGTGCAGGGGTACACTGAAGCTTTCTTT. This rearrangement joins TRBV11-3 to TRBJ1-1; D possibly corresponds to TRBD1 (6 bases). The germline V gene encodes CDR1 SGHNT and CDR2 YENEEA. The germline V and J ends were trimmed by 1 base and 3 bases, with 9 bases remaining between them. The CDR3 is 14 amino acids. The whole variable domain, remainder taken from reference TRBV11-3 and TRBJ1-1, is EAGVVQSPRYKIIEKKQPVAFWCNPISGHNTLYWYLQNLGQGPELLIRYENEEAVDDSQLPKDRFSAERLKGVDSTLKIQPAELGDSAVYLCASSLVQGYTEAFFGQGTRLTVV.

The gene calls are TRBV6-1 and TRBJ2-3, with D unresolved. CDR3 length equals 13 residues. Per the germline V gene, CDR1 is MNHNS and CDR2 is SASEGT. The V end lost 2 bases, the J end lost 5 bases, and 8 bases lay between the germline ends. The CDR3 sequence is CASSESGVDTQYF. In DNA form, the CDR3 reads TGTGCCAGCAGTGAAAGTGGAGTAGATACGCAGTATTTT.

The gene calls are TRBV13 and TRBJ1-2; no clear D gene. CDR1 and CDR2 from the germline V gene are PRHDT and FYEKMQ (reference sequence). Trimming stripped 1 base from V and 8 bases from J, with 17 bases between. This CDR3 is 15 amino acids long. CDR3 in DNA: TGTGCCAGCAGCTTAGAGGCGGACTCTGCGGGCGGCTACACCTTC. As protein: CASSLEADSAGGYTF.

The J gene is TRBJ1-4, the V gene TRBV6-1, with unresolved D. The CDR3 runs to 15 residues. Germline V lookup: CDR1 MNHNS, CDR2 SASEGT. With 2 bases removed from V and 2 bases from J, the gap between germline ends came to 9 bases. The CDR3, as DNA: TGTGCCAGCAGTGAATTGGTGGGGACTAATGAAAAACTGTTTTTT. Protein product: CASSELVGTNEKLFF.

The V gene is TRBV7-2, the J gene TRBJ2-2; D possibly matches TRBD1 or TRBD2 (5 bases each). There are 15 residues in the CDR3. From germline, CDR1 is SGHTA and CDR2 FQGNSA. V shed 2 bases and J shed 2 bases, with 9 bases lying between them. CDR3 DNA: TGTGCCAGCAGCTTATTGGGGGTTAACACCGGGGAGCTGTTTTTT. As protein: CASSLLGVNTGELFF. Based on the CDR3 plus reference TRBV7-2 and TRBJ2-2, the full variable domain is GAGVSQSPSNKVTEKGKDVELRCDPISGHTALYWYRQSLGQGLEFLIYFQGNSAPDKSGLPSDRFSAERTGGSVSTLTIQRTQQEDSAVYLCASSLLGVNTGELFFGEGSRLTVL.

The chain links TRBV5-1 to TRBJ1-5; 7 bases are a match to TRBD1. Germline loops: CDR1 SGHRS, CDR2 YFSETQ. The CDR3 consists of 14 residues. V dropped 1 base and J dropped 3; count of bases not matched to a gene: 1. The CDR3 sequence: CASSLTGDNQPQHF. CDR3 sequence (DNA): TGCGCCAGCAGCTTGACAGGGGACAATCAGCCCCAGCATTTT.

DNA for the CDR3: TGTGCCAGCAGCCTTACAGGGTCTAACACCGGGGAGCTGTTTTTT. Amino acid sequence: CASSLTGSNTGELFF. The chain employs TRBV4-2 and TRBJ2-2; maybe TRBD1 (6 bases). This CDR3 contains 15 residues. The V gene's germline CDR1 is LGHNA and CDR2 YNFKEQ. Trimming cost V 4 bases and J 2 bases, with 11 bases left between them.

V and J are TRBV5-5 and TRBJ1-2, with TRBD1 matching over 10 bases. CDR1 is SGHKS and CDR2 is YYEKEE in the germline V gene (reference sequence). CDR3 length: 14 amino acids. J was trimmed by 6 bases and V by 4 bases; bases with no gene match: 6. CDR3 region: CASSRAGTGDGYTF. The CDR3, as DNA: TGTGCCAGCAGCAGAGCCGGGACAGGGGATGGCTACACCTTC.

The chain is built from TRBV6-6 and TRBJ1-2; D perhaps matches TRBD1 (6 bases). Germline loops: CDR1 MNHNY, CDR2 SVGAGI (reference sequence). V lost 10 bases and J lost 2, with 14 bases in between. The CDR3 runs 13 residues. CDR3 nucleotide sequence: TGTGCCATCAGCCTGGACAGAAACTATGGCTACACCTTC. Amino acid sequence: CAISLDRNYGYTF.

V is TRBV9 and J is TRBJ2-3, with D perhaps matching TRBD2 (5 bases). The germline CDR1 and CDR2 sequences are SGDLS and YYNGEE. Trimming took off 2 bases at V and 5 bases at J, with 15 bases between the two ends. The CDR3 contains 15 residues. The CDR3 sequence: CASSVSGVQGDTQYF. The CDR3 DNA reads TGTGCCAGCAGCGTTTCCGGGGTCCAAGGAGATACGCAGTATTTT.

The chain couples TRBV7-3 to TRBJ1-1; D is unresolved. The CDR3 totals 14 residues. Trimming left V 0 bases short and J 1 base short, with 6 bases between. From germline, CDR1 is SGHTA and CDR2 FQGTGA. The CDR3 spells CASSLTAGNTEAFF. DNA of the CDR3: TGTGCCAGCAGCTTAACGGCCGGGAACACTGAAGCTTTCTTT.

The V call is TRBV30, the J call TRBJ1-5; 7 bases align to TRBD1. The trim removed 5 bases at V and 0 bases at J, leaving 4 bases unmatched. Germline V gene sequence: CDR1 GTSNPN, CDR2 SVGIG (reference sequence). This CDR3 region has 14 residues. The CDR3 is CAWGGQHSNQPQHF. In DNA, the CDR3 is TGTGCCTGGGGGGGACAGCATAGCAATCAGCCCCAGCATTTT.

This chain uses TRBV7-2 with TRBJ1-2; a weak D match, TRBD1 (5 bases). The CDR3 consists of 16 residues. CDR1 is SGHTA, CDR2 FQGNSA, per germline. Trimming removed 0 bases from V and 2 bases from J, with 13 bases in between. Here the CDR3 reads CASSLAGGERNYGYTF. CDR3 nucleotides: TGTGCCAGCAGCTTAGCGGGGGGTGAGAGGAACTATGGCTACACCTTC.

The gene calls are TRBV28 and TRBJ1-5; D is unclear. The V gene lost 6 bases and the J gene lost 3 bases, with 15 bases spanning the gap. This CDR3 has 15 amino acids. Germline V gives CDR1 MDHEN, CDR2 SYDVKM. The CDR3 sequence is CASSLGVRFNQPQHF. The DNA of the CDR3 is TGTGCCAGCAGCCTTGGGGTCAGGTTCAATCAGCCCCAGCATTTT.

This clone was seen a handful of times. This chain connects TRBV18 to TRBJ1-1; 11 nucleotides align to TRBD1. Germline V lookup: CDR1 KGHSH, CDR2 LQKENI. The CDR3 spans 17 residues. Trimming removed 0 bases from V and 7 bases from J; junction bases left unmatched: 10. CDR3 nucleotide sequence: TGTGCCAGCTCACCACCGGTTAGCGGACAGGGGGCGGGTGAAGCTTTCTTT. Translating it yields CASSPPVSGQGAGEAFF.

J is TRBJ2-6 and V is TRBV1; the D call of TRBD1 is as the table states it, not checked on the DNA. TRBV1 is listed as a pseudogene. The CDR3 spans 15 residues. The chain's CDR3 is CTSRPAQSRANVLTF. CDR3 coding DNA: TGCACCAGCAGGCCTGCACAAAGTCGGGCCAACGTCCTGACTTTC.

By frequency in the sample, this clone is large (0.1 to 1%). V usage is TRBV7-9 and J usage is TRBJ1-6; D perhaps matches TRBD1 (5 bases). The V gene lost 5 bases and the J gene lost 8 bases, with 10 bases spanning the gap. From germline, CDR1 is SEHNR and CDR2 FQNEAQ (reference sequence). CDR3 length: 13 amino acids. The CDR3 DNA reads TGTGCCAGCAGCCCCCTGGGGGATTCACCCCTCCACTTT. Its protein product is CASSPLGDSPLHF.

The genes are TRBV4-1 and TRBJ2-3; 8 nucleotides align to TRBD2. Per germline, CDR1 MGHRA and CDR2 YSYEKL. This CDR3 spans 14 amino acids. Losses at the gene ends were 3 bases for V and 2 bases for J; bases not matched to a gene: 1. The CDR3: CASSHGGATDTQYF. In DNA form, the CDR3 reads TGCGCCAGCAGCCACGGGGGGGCCACAGATACGCAGTATTTT.